Listed below are T cell receptor beta chains from one sample, sequenced in a study of blood T cell repertoires in COVID-19. Produced via immunoSEQ multiplex PCR; TCRdb's table is partial and in-frame only. Seen here are about 58,000 clones, 70% to 90% observed once, and the top ten hold roughly 8%. The sequencing sample was made of peripheral blood. Receptors were obtained from a woman in her 70s with active COVID-19. The CDR3 runs from the conserved cysteine through the conserved F or W. D genes are given only for firm matches. Clone size is stated in some rows and not others, as once, few, many or a class when expanded.

j_gene: TRBJ1-1; d_gene: .; abundance: .; v_gene: TRBV7-9; CDR3nt: TGTGCCAGCAGCGGACGAGACAGGAACACTGAAGCTTTCTTT; CDR3aa: CASSGRDRNTEAFF
j_gene: TRBJ2-7; d_gene: TRBD2; abundance: .; v_gene: TRBV5-1; CDR3nt: TGCGCCAGCAGCCCGACTAGCAGCTCCTACGAGCAGTACTTC; CDR3aa: CASSPTSSSYEQYF
j_gene: TRBJ2-1; d_gene: TRBD2; abundance: .; v_gene: TRBV19; CDR3nt: TGTGCCAGTAGTACCCTCAGCGGGAGGGCCAGAGATGAGCAGTTCTTC; CDR3aa: CASSTLSGRARDEQFF
j_gene: TRBJ2-7; d_gene: TRBD2; abundance: .; v_gene: TRBV6-5; CDR3nt: TGTGCCAGCAGACGCGGACTAGCGGGAGGCTACGAGCAGTACTTC; CDR3aa: CASRRGLAGGYEQYF
j_gene: TRBJ2-1; d_gene: TRBD1; abundance: .; v_gene: TRBV7-8; CDR3nt: TGTGCCAGCAGCAAGGGACAGGGGAGGGACAATGAGCAGTTCTTC; CDR3aa: CASSKGQGRDNEQFF
j_gene: TRBJ2-3; d_gene: TRBD2; abundance: .; v_gene: TRBV5-1; CDR3nt: TGCGCCAGCAGCTTGGCCGCTAGCGGGTCCACAGATACGCAGTATTTT; CDR3aa: CASSLAASGSTDTQYF
j_gene: TRBJ1-4; d_gene: .; abundance: .; v_gene: TRBV5-1; CDR3nt: TGCGCCAGCAGCTTTATGACAGGTTCTAATGAAAAACTGTTTTTT; CDR3aa: CASSFMTGSNEKLFF
j_gene: TRBJ1-3; d_gene: TRBD1; abundance: .; v_gene: TRBV28; CDR3nt: TGTGCCAGCAGTACACCCGGGACAGGATACTCTGGAAACACCATATATTTT; CDR3aa: CASSTPGTGYSGNTIYF
j_gene: TRBJ2-3; d_gene: .; abundance: .; v_gene: TRBV18; CDR3nt: TGTGCCAGCTCACCACCGGGACTCACAGATACGCAGTATTTT; CDR3aa: CASSPPGLTDTQYF
j_gene: TRBJ2-5; d_gene: .; abundance: .; v_gene: TRBV3-1/TRBV3-2; CDR3nt: TGTGCCAGCAGCCAAGATATCGGGGGTTGGGAGACCCAGTACTTC; CDR3aa: CASSQDIGGWETQYF
j_gene: TRBJ2-7; d_gene: TRBD1; abundance: .; v_gene: TRBV18; CDR3nt: TGTGCCAGCTCACCACCGGGACAGGGTTCCTACGAGCAGTACTTC; CDR3aa: CASSPPGQGSYEQYF
j_gene: TRBJ1-2; d_gene: .; abundance: few; v_gene: TRBV10-3; CDR3nt: TGTGCCATCAGGCGGGGTAACTATGGCTACACCTTC; CDR3aa: CAIRRGNYGYTF